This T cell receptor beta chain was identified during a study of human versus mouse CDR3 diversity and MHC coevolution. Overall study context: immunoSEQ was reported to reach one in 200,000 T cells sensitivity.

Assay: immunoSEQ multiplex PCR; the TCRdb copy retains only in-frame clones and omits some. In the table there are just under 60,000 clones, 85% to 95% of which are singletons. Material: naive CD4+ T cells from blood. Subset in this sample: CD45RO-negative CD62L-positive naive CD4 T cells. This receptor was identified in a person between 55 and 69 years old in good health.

Written as DNA, the CDR3 is TGTGCCAGCAGCGTAGTAGGTGGAACTAGCGGGAGGGACGAGCAGTACTTC. It specifies CASSVVGGTSGRDEQYF. The chain links TRBV9 to TRBJ2-7; 13 bases fit TRBD2. Germline V gene sequence: CDR1 SGDLS, CDR2 YYNGEE. The J segment lost 5 bases and the V segment lost 0 bases, leaving 8 bases of the junction unmatched. This CDR3 is 17 amino acids long.